Included here is one T cell receptor (beta chain) sequence, with context. Its antigen is not identified. This entry comes from a study of T cell responses to AZD1222 COVID-19 vaccine. In the study overall: Pooling covered second doses at about 4 or about 12 weeks.

The ends were cut back, 5 bases at V and 6 bases at J, with 14 bases in the middle. CDR3 length equals 13 residues. CDR1 and CDR2 (germline): SGHTA, FQGNSA. Repertoires were generated with immunoSEQ multiplex PCR, while TCRdb's copy carries only in-frame clones and drops some. The repertoire holds 150,000 or so clones, roughly nine tenths seen once, with more than 1.4% in the top ten. Study-level points and caveats: Among the donors, most were white British and more were female, and clonal diversity was possibly underestimated.

This chain uses TRBV7-2 with TRBJ2-7; the D call may be TRBD1 or TRBD2 (5 bases each). The material was peripheral blood, obtained on day 0 of AZD1222 vaccination. This receptor was identified in an adult in good health. DNA for the CDR3: TGTGCCAGCAGCCCGGGACCTTTGGGCGAGCAGTACTTC. This translates into CASSPGPLGEQYF.